In its sample, the clone carrying this T cell receptor (beta chain) was seen many times. This sample is drawn from a study of early T cells in non-severe SARS-CoV-2 infection. Turning to the study itself: Chains from this unsorted whole-blood bulk RNA could not be paired.

The CDR3 has 17 amino acids. V gave up 0 bases and J gave up 6 bases; unmatched junction bases: 9. TCRdb called the 5' RACE reads again in MiXCR, with one record for every CDR3 protein. The sample has some 28,000 distinct CDR3 sequences, under 10% seen once. The sequencing sample was made of whole blood. The genes are TRBV12-3 or TRBV12-4 and TRBJ2-2; 8 bases fit TRBD1. The clonotype originates from an adult who was a healthcare worker with PCR-confirmed SARS-CoV-2 infection or an uninfected control (not recorded which). The CDR3: CASSLAPGGFRSGELFF. DNA for the CDR3: TGTGCCAGCAGTTTAGCCCCAGGGGGCTTCCGTTCCGGGGAGCTGTTTTTT.